This T cell receptor beta chain comes out of a study of T cell responses to AZD1222 COVID-19 vaccine. Study outcomes and limitations: Among those given AZD1222, only five or six were seropositive at baseline. Across spike, vaccine-associated CD4 TCRs were found, dominant at 160-218 and 743-854.

Second-dose intervals of approximately 4 or approximately 12 weeks were pooled. This table comes from immunoSEQ multiplex PCR, and its TCRdb copy is limited to in-frame clones, with some not included. This sample has 140,000 to 150,000 clones; approximately 91% occur once, and the top ten carry about 2%. This clone was counted a single time. The antigen remains unidentified. Sample: peripheral blood, taken 28 days after the second AZD1222 dose. The clonotype comes from an adult who received the AZD1222 COVID-19 vaccine.

The CDR3 DNA sequence: TGTGCCAGCAGCCGCGGGACTAGCGGATACAATGAGCAGTTCTTC. This gives the protein CASSRGTSGYNEQFF. The J gene is TRBJ2-1, the V gene TRBV7-9; the match to TRBD2 covers 11 bases. This CDR3 spans 15 amino acids. Trimming at V came to 5 bases and at J to 4 bases, leaving 4 bases not matched to a gene. The germline V gene encodes CDR1 SEHNR and CDR2 FQNEAQ (reference sequence). Full variable domain (missing parts from reference TRBV7-9 and TRBJ2-1): DTGVSQNPRHKITKRGQNVTFRCDPISEHNRLYWYRQTLGQGPEFLTYFQNEAQLEKSRLLSDRFSAERPKGSFSTLEIQRTEQGDSAMYLCASSRGTSGYNEQFFGPGTRLTVL.